These 20 T cell receptor beta chains were all obtained from the same sample, sequenced in a study of vaccination effects on CD4 cells after COVID-19. Profiled with immunoSEQ multiplex PCR; TCRdb holds only in-frame clones, not every one. The table lists 20,000 or so clones, around 75% of them singletons, with 10% in the top ten. Sequencing followed a ViraFEST assay step that expanded antigen-specific CD4+ T cells with viral peptide pools. The authors isolated CD4+ T cells after 9 to 10 days of culture. No vaccinee had earlier SARS-CoV-2 infection, and nucleocapsid antibodies were negative. The antigens for these receptors are not known. The sample in question was CD4+ T cells from PBMCs cultured with HCoV-NL63 spike peptides, obtained before COVID-19 vaccination. The receptors were sampled from a human donor who received a COVID-19 vaccine.

As concerns this clone: Other DNA sequences in this sample translate to the same CDR3. The chain links TRBV18 to TRBJ2-5; D gene uncertain. The CDR3 length is 13 residues. CDR1 KGHSH and CDR2 LQKENI come from the germline V gene. Trimming stripped 3 bases from V and 5 bases from J, with 10 bases between. The CDR3 bases are TGTGCCAGCTCACCCACCGTCGGGGAGACCCAGTACTTC. Its protein is CASSPTVGETQYF.

The gene calls are TRBV2 and TRBJ1-3; tentative D call: TRBD1 (6 bases). V was cut by 2 bases and J by 6 bases, with 14 bases left in between. The CDR3 length is 15 residues. CDR1 and CDR2 from the germline V gene are SNHLY and FYNNEI. Here the CDR3 DNA reads TGTGCCAGCAGTGAATTCGGGATGGGGGCAAACACCATATATTTT. It encodes CASSEFGMGANTIYF.

The CDR3 nucleotides read TGTGCCAGCAGTGGATCCCGGGACAGGCACTCGCGAGGCTACACCTTC. Encoded protein: CASSGSRDRHSRGYTF. The rearrangement uses TRBV6-1 and TRBJ1-2, with 8 nucleotides matching TRBD1. This CDR3 has 16 residues. Trimming at V came to 4 bases and at J to 8 bases, leaving 15 bases not matched to a gene. Looked up from germline, CDR1 is MNHNS and CDR2 is SASEGT.

The chain couples TRBV6-6 to TRBJ2-1, with TRBD1 as a possible D gene (6 bases). Deletions cut 2 bases from V and 7 bases from J, with 18 bases between. This CDR3 is built from 16 residues. The germline V gene encodes CDR1 MNHNY and CDR2 SVGAGI (reference sequence). CDR3 loop: CASSYLRRGRGNEQFF. CDR3 DNA: TGTGCCAGCAGTTACCTCCGTCGAGGTAGGGGGAATGAGCAGTTCTTC.

A note on this clone: This specimen includes other DNA sequences encoding the same CDR3. The rearrangement joins TRBV7-9 to TRBJ1-5; 7 nucleotides align to TRBD1. CDR3 length: 14 amino acids. V was clipped by 1 base and J by 7 bases; unmatched bases: 4. Germline values: CDR1 SEHNR, CDR2 FQNEAQ (reference sequence). CDR3 sequence (DNA): TGTGCCAGCAGCTTAGGACAGGGAGGGCAGCCCCAGCATTTT. Its protein is CASSLGQGGQPQHF.

The chain employs TRBV14 and TRBJ2-5; 13 bases are a match to TRBD2. The CDR3 sequence is 21 residues long. The J segment lost 3 bases and the V segment lost 2 bases, leaving 18 bases of the junction unmatched. Germline V gives CDR1 SGHDN, CDR2 FVKESK. The CDR3 DNA reads as TGTGCCAGCAGCCAAATTAGAATCCCGGGACTAGCGGGACGCGTTGAAGAGACCCAGTACTTC. It specifies CASSQIRIPGLAGRVEETQYF. Supplemented by reference TRBV14 and TRBJ2-5, the full variable domain reads EAGVTQFPSHSVIEKGQTVTLRCDPISGHDNLYWYRRVMGKEIKFLLHFVKESKQDESGMPNNRFLAERTGGTYSTLKVQPAELEDSGVYFCASSQIRIPGLAGRVEETQYFGPGTRLLVL.

This sequence joins TRBV5-4 and TRBJ1-6, with TRBD1 identical over 8 bases. V trimming: 4 bases; J trimming: 0 bases; junction bases outside the gene matches: 6. The germline gives CDR1 SGHNT, CDR2 YYREEE (reference sequence). This CDR3 has 17 amino acids. CDR3 in DNA: TGTGCCAGCAGCACGGGACAGGCCAGCTCCTATAATTCACCCCTCCACTTT. Its protein product is CASSTGQASSYNSPLHF.

V is TRBV14 and J is TRBJ2-1, with 7 bases fitting TRBD2. V shed 1 base and J 9 bases; nucleotides not matched to a gene: 15. From germline, CDR1 is SGHDN and CDR2 FVKESK. CDR3 length equals 17 residues. The CDR3 nucleotides are TGTGCCAGCAGCCAAGTCGGCGGACTAGGGTCCATCGGTGAGCAGTTCTTC. This translates into CASSQVGGLGSIGEQFF.

Comments on this clone: The same CDR3 arises from other DNA sequences in this sample as well. The rearrangement links TRBV5-1 to TRBJ1-5; no clear D gene. This CDR3 region has 14 residues. The germline gives CDR1 SGHRS, CDR2 YFSETQ. V lost 0 bases and J lost 4, with 8 bases in between. The CDR3 sequence is CASSLDGGNQPQHF. DNA of the CDR3: TGCGCCAGCAGCTTGGATGGCGGGAATCAGCCCCAGCATTTT.

The genes are TRBV25-1 and TRBJ2-2, with D possibly called TRBD1 or TRBD2 (6 bases each). The germline CDR1 and CDR2 sequences are MGHDK and SYGVNS. The CDR3 is 15 amino acids. Trimming shortened V by 8 bases and J by 4 bases, and 17 bases separated the two germline ends. CDR3: CASGGGTYITGELFF. Here the CDR3 DNA reads TGTGCCAGCGGAGGGGGGACTTACATCACCGGGGAGCTGTTTTTT. Together with reference TRBV25-1 and TRBJ2-2, the CDR3 gives the full variable domain: EADIYQTPRYLVIGTGKKITLECSQTMGHDKMYWYQQDPGMELHLIHYSYGVNSTEKGDLSSESTVSRIRTEHFPLTLESARPSHTSQYLCASGGGTYITGELFFGEGSRLTVL.

This chain uses TRBV2 with TRBJ2-3; 7 bases map to TRBD2. There are 14 residues in the CDR3. The J segment lost 2 bases and the V segment lost 11 bases, leaving 10 bases of the junction unmatched. The germline V gene encodes CDR1 SNHLY and CDR2 FYNNEI. The CDR3 spells CAGIPGGTTDTQYF. The CDR3 coding sequence is TGTGCCGGTATTCCGGGGGGAACCACAGATACGCAGTATTTT.

V gene TRBV6-5 combines with J gene TRBJ2-2; 10 bases match TRBD1. Germline-derived CDR1 and CDR2 are MNHEY and SVGAGI. CDR3 length equals 15 residues. V shed 6 bases and J 7 bases; nucleotides not matched to a gene: 8. This CDR3 is CASRTRDRGGGELFF. The CDR3 DNA reads TGTGCCAGCAGGACTCGGGACAGGGGAGGCGGGGAGCTGTTTTTT.

J is TRBJ2-1 and V is TRBV9; D call uncertain. The V gene lost 4 bases and the J gene lost 4 bases, with 6 bases spanning the gap. Per germline, CDR1 SGDLS and CDR2 YYNGEE. This CDR3 contains 12 residues. CDR3 DNA sequence: TGTGCCAGCAGCTCCCAATACAATGAGCAGTTCTTC. This codes for CASSSQYNEQFF.

Here the CDR3 reads CASSESLAGELFF. The CDR3 DNA reads TGCGCCAGCAGTGAGTCTCTAGCCGGGGAGCTGTTTTTT. The genes are TRBV10-1 and TRBJ2-2; D remains ambiguous. The CDR3 extends over 13 amino acids. Trimming cost V 0 bases and J 6 bases, with 5 bases left between them. Per germline, CDR1 WNHNN and CDR2 SYGVQD (reference sequence).

V is TRBV5-1 and J is TRBJ1-6; D may be TRBD1 (6 bases). V dropped 3 bases and J dropped 0 bases, with 10 bases sitting between them. The CDR3 has 16 amino acids. In germline, CDR1 is SGHRS, CDR2 YFSETQ. The DNA for the CDR3 is TGCGCCAGCAGCTCCGAGGACAGCTCCTATAATTCACCCCTCCACTTT. Amino acid sequence: CASSSEDSSYNSPLHF.

This chain links TRBV18 with TRBJ2-5, with a possible D match to TRBD2 (6 bases). V was clipped by 5 bases and J by 4 bases, with 20 bases between them. This CDR3 is 16 amino acids long. CDR1 and CDR2 (germline): KGHSH, LQKENI. In DNA form, the CDR3 reads TGTGCCAGCTCAACACTCCGGGACTTACTAGTAGAGACCCAGTACTTC. Residues: CASSTLRDLLVETQYF.

This clone was seen more than once but under ten times. The rearrangement links TRBV5-1 to TRBJ2-7; D remains unclear. The CDR3 loop spans 12 amino acids. CDR1 and CDR2 from the germline V gene are SGHRS and YFSETQ. The V gene lost 0 bases and the J gene lost 4 bases, with 5 bases spanning the gap. CDR3 coding DNA: TGCGCCAGCAGCTTGGTTGAATACGAGCAGTACTTC. Amino acid sequence: CASSLVEYEQYF.

This clone turned up a few times. The rearrangement uses TRBV18 and TRBJ1-1, with D unresolved. The CDR3 length is 13 residues. Germline CDR1 and CDR2: KGHSH and LQKENI. V lost 8 bases and J 0 bases, leaving 10 bases between the germline ends. CDR3 DNA: TGTGCCAGCAGGGTAGCCATGAACACTGAAGCTTTCTTT. It yields the protein CASRVAMNTEAFF.

The chain joins TRBV5-4 to TRBJ1-2; the D gene is possibly TRBD1 (5 bases). Germline V gene sequence: CDR1 SGHNT, CDR2 YYREEE (reference sequence). V was cut by 3 bases and J by 7 bases, with 10 bases left in between. The CDR3 runs to 12 residues. In DNA form, the CDR3 reads TGTGCCAGCAGCTCCGGGACGCTTGGCTACACCTTC. It encodes CASSSGTLGYTF.

The V gene is TRBV30, the J gene TRBJ1-6; the D is unclear. The V end lost 4 bases, the J end lost 7 bases, and 11 bases lay between the germline ends. This CDR3 has 13 residues. Germline lookup yields CDR1 GTSNPN and CDR2 SVGIG (reference sequence). CDR3 sequence: CAWMPNANSPLHF. For the CDR3, the DNA is TGTGCCTGGATGCCCAATGCAAATTCACCCCTCCACTTT.